These T cell receptor beta chains were read from a single sample in a study of technical replicates of blood from a handful of donors. Assay: immunoSEQ multiplex PCR; the TCRdb copy retains only in-frame clones and omits some. The table lists 50,000 or so clones, about 93% of them singletons, with less than 5% in the top ten. The source material was PBMCs. The receptors come from a human donor in good health. Some clones in this sample may be carry-over from other donors' samples. Both conserved end residues are part of each CDR3. Each record gives: J gene, V gene, CDR3 protein.

j_gene: TRBJ2-7
v_gene: TRBV6-1
CDR3aa: CASSVVAGILFDEQYF

j_gene: TRBJ2-3
v_gene: TRBV9
CDR3aa: CASSPGLAGSTDTQYF

j_gene: TRBJ2-5
v_gene: TRBV30
CDR3aa: CAWSVGWTSGRLGQETQYF

j_gene: TRBJ2-1
v_gene: TRBV5-4
CDR3aa: CASSPGLPSYNEQFF

j_gene: TRBJ2-7
v_gene: TRBV4-1
CDR3aa: CASSPSENEQYF

j_gene: TRBJ1-1
v_gene: TRBV5-6
CDR3aa: CASSTGDTRGNTEAFF

j_gene: TRBJ1-1
v_gene: TRBV27
CDR3aa: CASSLTGSLVYNEAFF

j_gene: TRBJ2-1
v_gene: TRBV4-1
CDR3aa: CASSPLVEYEQFF

j_gene: TRBJ1-2
v_gene: TRBV11-2
CDR3aa: CASSLDLGDGYTF

j_gene: TRBJ2-7
v_gene: TRBV6-6
CDR3aa: CASSPVRAAYEQYF

j_gene: TRBJ2-3
v_gene: TRBV18
CDR3aa: CASSPFETDTQYF

j_gene: TRBJ1-6
v_gene: TRBV5-6
CDR3aa: CASNSHRNSPLHF

j_gene: TRBJ1-1
v_gene: TRBV18
CDR3aa: CASSPLTGLNTEAFF

j_gene: TRBJ2-7
v_gene: TRBV5-7
CDR3aa: CASSLAGGSYEQYF

j_gene: TRBJ1-1
v_gene: TRBV4-3
CDR3aa: CASSQDSTGRAFF

j_gene: TRBJ2-5
v_gene: TRBV7-9
CDR3aa: CASSLDIFQETQYF

j_gene: TRBJ2-7
v_gene: TRBV5-1
CDR3aa: CASSTGDRRSEQYF

j_gene: TRBJ2-4
v_gene: TRBV5-6
CDR3aa: CASSSTKGRTESAKNIQYF

j_gene: TRBJ2-7
v_gene: TRBV27
CDR3aa: CASSLWQGAYEQYF

j_gene: TRBJ2-6
v_gene: TRBV5-1
CDR3aa: CASSLTERGNVLTF